These 30 T cell receptor beta chains originate from one sample sequenced in a study of blood T cell repertoires in COVID-19. Sequencing was performed with immunoSEQ multiplex PCR; in TCRdb, only in-frame clones are kept and a portion is missing. The sample holds some 260,000 clones, approximately 82% seen once. Sequencing was done on a sample of peripheral blood. All receptors come from a woman aged 18-29 years with acute or convalescent COVID-19.

The chain has TRBV2 and TRBJ2-4, with D maybe TRBD2 (6 bases). The CDR3 sequence is 15 residues long. The germline V gene has CDR1 SNHLY and CDR2 FYNNEI. V lost 6 bases and J 3 bases, leaving 15 bases between the germline ends. CDR3 protein: CASRRGTGDKNIQYF. CDR3 sequence (DNA): TGTGCCAGCAGACGAGGGACGGGGGACAAAAACATTCAGTACTTC.

This rearrangement joins TRBV6-5 to TRBJ2-7, with 9 bases lining up with TRBD1. The CDR3 runs 13 residues. From germline, CDR1 is MNHEY and CDR2 SVGAGI. V gave up 6 bases and J gave up 4 bases; unmatched junction bases: 4. The CDR3 here is CASSWDRAYEQYF. DNA for the CDR3: TGTGCCAGCAGCTGGGACAGGGCTTACGAGCAGTACTTC.

The chain links TRBV19 to TRBJ1-5; 7 nucleotides align to TRBD1. This CDR3 contains 14 residues. Trimming cost V 3 bases and J 4 bases; bases outside gene matches: 3. Germline CDR1 is LNHDA and CDR2 is SQIVND (reference sequence). CDR3 in amino acids: CASSIEGANQPQHF. CDR3 nucleotide sequence: TGTGCCAGTAGTATTGAGGGGGCGAATCAGCCCCAGCATTTT.

The chain joins TRBV6-5 to TRBJ1-1, with TRBD1 matching 8 bases. In germline, CDR1 is MNHEY, CDR2 SVGAGI. J lost 1 base, V lost 5 bases, and 6 bases had no gene match. This CDR3 spans 15 amino acids. CDR3 amino acids: CASSNPGQANTEAFF. CDR3 DNA: TGTGCCAGCAGTAATCCGGGACAGGCGAACACTGAAGCTTTCTTT.

The V call is TRBV7-2, the J call TRBJ1-5; D may be TRBD1 (5 bases). The germline gives CDR1 SGHTA, CDR2 FQGNSA. Trimming stripped 4 bases from V and 3 bases from J, with 10 bases between. This CDR3 region has 14 residues. The CDR3 reads CASSSGGNNQPQHF. CDR3 sequence (DNA): TGTGCCAGCAGCTCGGGGGGGAACAATCAGCCCCAGCATTTT.

This rearrangement joins TRBV5-1 to TRBJ2-5; D gene unclear. Per germline, CDR1 SGHRS and CDR2 YFSETQ. This CDR3 is built from 15 residues. The V and J ends lost 0 bases and 2 bases respectively, with 11 bases between them. CDR3 loop: CASSLDVGRQETQYF. In DNA form, the CDR3 reads TGCGCCAGCAGCTTGGACGTTGGCAGGCAAGAGACCCAGTACTTC.

This clone was observed a handful of times. The sample has other DNA sequences that encode this CDR3 too. The rearrangement uses TRBV6-5 and TRBJ1-3, with D unclear. Germline CDR1 MNHEY, CDR2 SVGAGI. The CDR3 sequence is 14 residues long. The V and J ends lost 5 bases and 0 bases respectively, with 8 bases between them. CDR3 sequence (DNA): TGTGCCAGCAGTCGACTCATCTCTGGAAACACCATATATTTT. As protein: CASSRLISGNTIYF.

The J gene is TRBJ2-7, the V gene TRBV9; 11 bases are a match to TRBD1. From germline, CDR1 is SGDLS and CDR2 YYNGEE. The junction had 4 bases not matched to a gene; V was cut back by 3 bases and J by 5 bases. The CDR3 covers 14 residues. The CDR3 DNA reads TGTGCCAGCAGCGCAGGACAGGGGGCCCACGAGCAGTACTTC. It translates to CASSAGQGAHEQYF.

The V gene is TRBV10-3, the J gene TRBJ1-2; 8 bases match TRBD1. J was trimmed by 4 bases and V by 5 bases; bases with no gene match: 15. This CDR3 region has 17 residues. Germline CDR1 reads ENHRY; CDR2 reads SYGVKD. The CDR3 reads CAISPQTDRGRTYGYTF. CDR3 sequence (DNA): TGTGCCATCAGTCCCCAAACCGACAGGGGACGGACCTATGGCTACACCTTC.

This clone has a single count. The chain is built from TRBV19 and TRBJ1-3; D gene ambiguous. The CDR3 contains 15 residues. V dropped 7 bases and J dropped 8 bases, with 21 bases sitting between them. CDR1 and CDR2 (germline): LNHDA, SQIVND (reference sequence). Here the CDR3 reads CASTSVFPRHDTIYF. The CDR3 region has the DNA TGTGCCAGTACCTCAGTCTTTCCCAGACATGACACCATATATTTT.

The chain carries TRBV5-1 and TRBJ2-3; possibly TRBD1 for D (5 bases). Trimming cost V 4 bases and J 6 bases, with 24 bases left between them. The CDR3 loop spans 17 amino acids. Germline CDR1 SGHRS, CDR2 YFSETQ. The CDR3, as DNA: TGCGCCAGCAGCCTATCGGACATACCTCTCTCCGGGGATACGCAGTATTTT. Protein sequence: CASSLSDIPLSGDTQYF.

The table lists this clone with a count of one. The CDR3 region is CASSLEGIGEQFF. The CDR3, as DNA: TGCGCCAGCAGCTTGGAGGGGATTGGGGAGCAGTTCTTC. The chain links TRBV5-1 to TRBJ2-1; D is possibly TRBD1 (5 bases). Germline loops: CDR1 SGHRS, CDR2 YFSETQ. This CDR3 spans 13 amino acids. Trimming left V 0 bases short and J 10 bases short, with 11 bases between.

The chain carries TRBV24-1 and TRBJ2-2; 14 bases map to TRBD2. This CDR3 has 19 residues. Looked up from germline, CDR1 is KGHDR and CDR2 is SFDVKD. The V segment lost 4 bases and the J segment 7 bases; nucleotides outside the gene matches: 13. CDR3 sequence reads: CATSDPGTSGSRGHGELFF. The DNA of the CDR3 is TGTGCCACCAGTGACCCCGGGACTAGCGGGAGTCGGGGGCACGGGGAGCTGTTTTTT.

This chain links TRBV27 with TRBJ2-1; D gene ambiguous. Germline V lookup: CDR1 MNHEY, CDR2 SMNVEV (reference sequence). Trimming left V 1 base short and J 7 bases short, with 5 bases between. The CDR3 is made up of 12 amino acids. CDR3 nucleotides: TGTGCCAGCAGTTTATACGGGAATGAGCAGTTCTTC. Its protein is CASSLYGNEQFF.

The V call is TRBV27, the J call TRBJ2-7; TRBD2 matches at 7 bases. CDR3 length: 15 residues. Trimming took 6 bases from V and 0 from J; bases not matched to a gene: 8. Germline V lookup: CDR1 MNHEY, CDR2 SMNVEV (reference sequence). CDR3 protein: CASSGRPGLSYEQYF. CDR3 in DNA: TGTGCCAGCAGCGGGAGGCCAGGACTCTCCTACGAGCAGTACTTC.

The J gene is TRBJ2-1, the V gene TRBV5-1; 14 bases fit TRBD2. V shed 7 bases and J 3 bases; nucleotides not matched to a gene: 0. Germline V gene lookup returns CDR1 SGHRS and CDR2 YFSETQ. The CDR3 runs 14 residues. CDR3 sequence (DNA): TGCGCCAGCGGGACTAGCGGGAGCTACAATGAGCAGTTCTTC. Residues: CASGTSGSYNEQFF.

The genes are TRBV6-1 and TRBJ1-2; 9 nucleotides match TRBD1. With 2 bases clipped from V and 3 bases from J, the junction kept 10 bases outside the gene matches. Germline CDR1 MNHNS, CDR2 SASEGT. This CDR3 has 17 residues. The CDR3 reads CASSERLGTGKDYGYTF. The CDR3 DNA follows: TGTGCCAGCAGTGAAAGGCTGGGGACAGGGAAGGACTATGGCTACACCTTC.

This clone was seen only a few times. Other DNA sequences in the same sample also yield this CDR3. This chain connects TRBV5-1 to TRBJ2-2; 12 bases are a match to TRBD2. Germline CDR1 and CDR2: SGHRS and YFSETQ. V shed 4 bases and J 6 bases; nucleotides not matched to a gene: 7. This CDR3 spans 16 amino acids. CDR3 nucleotides: TGCGCCAGCAGCCCCCGACTAGCGGGAGTCCCCGGGGAGCTGTTTTTT. This translates into CASSPRLAGVPGELFF.

The chain combines TRBV28 with TRBJ2-7, with 8 bases aligning to TRBD2. The germline CDR1 and CDR2 sequences are MDHEN and SYDVKM. The CDR3 contains 15 residues. Trimming at V came to 6 bases and at J to 7 bases, leaving 14 bases not matched to a gene. The CDR3 region is CASRPTSGGGPEQYF. DNA for the CDR3: TGTGCCAGCAGACCAACGTCGGGAGGGGGGCCGGAGCAGTACTTC.

The V gene is TRBV30, the J gene TRBJ2-7; D is possibly TRBD1 (5 bases). Trimming pared 8 bases from V and 6 bases from J, leaving 14 bases between. The V gene's germline CDR1 is GTSNPN and CDR2 SVGIG (reference sequence). This CDR3 has 11 amino acids. The CDR3 DNA sequence: TGTGCCGGGGCCCCTTACACCGAGCAGTACTTC. It yields the protein CAGAPYTEQYF.

Here the CDR3 reads CASSPPGRAPTRTEAFF. For the CDR3, the DNA is TGTGCCAGCTCACCACCTGGGAGGGCTCCCACTCGGACTGAAGCTTTCTTT. The rearrangement links TRBV18 to TRBJ1-1; D not certain. With 0 bases removed from V and 5 bases from J, the gap between germline ends came to 19 bases. Germline V lookup: CDR1 KGHSH, CDR2 LQKENI. The CDR3 is made up of 17 amino acids.

The rearrangement joins TRBV7-8 to TRBJ2-7; 12 bases are shared with TRBD2. Germline V gene data show CDR1 as SGHVS and CDR2 as FQNEAQ. The CDR3 is 15 residues long. With 1 base clipped from V and 3 bases from J, the junction kept 1 base outside the gene matches. The DNA of the CDR3 is TGTGCCAGCAGCTTAGGACTAGCGGGAGACTACGAGCAGTACTTC. The encoded protein is CASSLGLAGDYEQYF.

To note about this clone: Other DNA variants within this sample encode the same CDR3. V gene TRBV18 combines with J gene TRBJ1-2, with 7 bases identical to TRBD1. V was clipped by 3 bases and J by 4 bases; unmatched bases: 8. The V gene's germline CDR1 is KGHSH and CDR2 LQKENI. This CDR3 comprises 15 residues. The CDR3: CASSPQTGTAYGYTF. The DNA of the CDR3 is TGTGCCAGCTCACCCCAGACAGGGACGGCCTATGGCTACACCTTC.

The rearrangement links TRBV15 to TRBJ1-5, with no clear D. The CDR3 is 16 amino acids. The germline V and J ends were trimmed by 5 bases and 0 bases, with 14 bases remaining between them. The germline V gene encodes CDR1 LNHNV and CDR2 YYDKDF (reference sequence). The CDR3 DNA follows: TGTGCCACCAGCGGAGCAATGGCATATAGCAATCAGCCCCAGCATTTT. This sequence encodes CATSGAMAYSNQPQHF. Based on the CDR3 plus reference TRBV15 and TRBJ1-5, the full variable domain is DAMVIQNPRYQVTQFGKPVTLSCSQTLNHNVMYWYQQKSSQAPKLLFHYYDKDFNNEADTPDNFQSRRPNTSFCFLDIRSPGLGDTAMYLCATSGAMAYSNQPQHFGDGTRLSIL.

The chain employs TRBV2 and TRBJ1-5, with a possible D match to TRBD1 (6 bases). Germline CDR1 and CDR2: SNHLY and FYNNEI. Trimming pared 5 bases from V and 7 bases from J, leaving 18 bases between. CDR3 length: 15 amino acids. The CDR3 loop reads CASSRQVGIVQPQHF. The CDR3 coding sequence is TGTGCCAGCAGTCGACAGGTAGGGATTGTGCAGCCCCAGCATTTT.

The chain uses TRBV28 and TRBJ2-1; the D gene is possibly TRBD1 (5 bases). Germline CDR1 and CDR2: MDHEN and SYDVKM. V was trimmed by 1 base and J by 6 bases, leaving 10 bases between them. This CDR3 has 14 amino acids. CDR3 region: CASSLLARVNEQFF. The CDR3 bases are TGTGCCAGCAGTTTATTGGCCAGGGTCAATGAGCAGTTCTTC.

V usage is TRBV5-4 and J usage is TRBJ2-1; TRBD1 matches 7 bases. The germline V gene has CDR1 SGHNT and CDR2 YYREEE (reference sequence). The CDR3 is made up of 15 amino acids. V lost 4 bases and J lost 2; bases outside the gene matches: 6. The CDR3 region has the DNA TGTGCCAGCAGCGGGCAGGGACAGACCTACAATGAGCAGTTCTTC. As protein: CASSGQGQTYNEQFF.

The CDR3 spells CASSIPRSYEQYF. CDR3 coding DNA: TGTGCCAGTAGTATACCCAGGTCATACGAGCAGTACTTC. V gene TRBV19 combines with J gene TRBJ2-7, with unresolved D. This CDR3 has 13 residues. The germline CDR1 and CDR2 sequences are LNHDA and SQIVND (reference sequence). V lost 2 bases to trimming and J lost 4 bases, with 9 bases between them.

The chain recombines TRBV10-2 with TRBJ2-1, with D perhaps matching TRBD2 (6 bases). V was clipped by 0 bases and J by 7 bases, with 16 bases between them. This CDR3 contains 16 residues. Germline assignment: CDR1 WSHSY and CDR2 SAAADI. CDR3 nucleotides: TGCGCCAGCAGTGAGTCATCTTGGGAGGTAGGGAATGAGCAGTTCTTC. Translating it yields CASSESSWEVGNEQFF.

With regard to this clone: Sequence at one end of the junction differs from germline and may be a read error. V and J are TRBV18 and TRBJ2-1; no definite D call. The CDR3 totals 14 residues. CDR1 is KGHSH and CDR2 is LQKENI in the germline V gene. CDR3: CASSPQPSYNEQFF. The CDR3 DNA reads as TGTGCCAGCTCTCCACAGCCCTCCTACAATGAGCAGTTCTTC.